These 16 T cell receptor beta chains were sequenced from one sample in a study of identical twins. TCRdb passed the 5' RACE reads through MiXCR, listing each CDR3 protein once. The sample holds hundreds of thousands of distinct CDR3 sequences, less than 7% seen once. Input material: naive T cells sorted from blood. Receptors were obtained from a man younger than 35 in good health.

The chain links TRBV6-2 or TRBV6-3 to TRBJ2-7, with a tentative D call TRBD2 (6 bases). CDR1 is MNHEY and CDR2 is SVGEGT in the germline V gene. The V end lost 8 bases, the J end lost 13 bases, and 21 bases lay between the germline ends. The CDR3 is 12 residues long. Here the CDR3 DNA reads TGTGCCAGCTTCACCCCGGGACTTCCCACATACTTC. Translation: CASFTPGLPTYF.

This clonotype was counted ten times or more. The chain uses TRBV4-2 and TRBJ2-1; TRBD2 aligns across 11 bases. V gave up 6 bases and J gave up 7 bases; unmatched junction bases: 5. The CDR3 contains 14 residues. Germline-derived CDR1 and CDR2 are LGHNA and YNFKEQ. As DNA, the CDR3 is TGTGCCAGCAGTACTAGCGGGAGTCCTAATGAGCAGTTCTTC. It specifies CASSTSGSPNEQFF.

This clonotype was counted between two and nine times. The chain couples TRBV7-8 to TRBJ2-1; 13 positions match TRBD2. Unmatched junction bases numbered 8, after V lost 2 bases and J lost 7 bases. CDR1 and CDR2 (germline): SGHVS, FQNEAQ. The CDR3 runs to 17 residues. CDR3 nucleotides: TGTGCCAGCAGCTTAATAGGACTAGCGGGAGTTGGAAATGAGCAGTTCTTC. This gives the protein CASSLIGLAGVGNEQFF.

On this clonotype: This may stem from a read error, because a much larger clone lies one nucleotide away. The rearrangement links TRBV29-1 to TRBJ2-3, with a tentative D call TRBD1 (6 bases). The CDR3 runs to 14 residues. Per germline, CDR1 SQVTM and CDR2 ANQGSEA. Trimming took off 5 bases at V and 2 bases at J, with 14 bases between the two ends. Written as DNA, the CDR3 is TGCAGCGTTCGACAGGCCCCCTCCACAGATACGCAGTATTTT. Protein sequence: CSVRQAPSTDTQYF.

The V call is TRBV6-1, the J call TRBJ1-2; maybe TRBD1 (5 bases). CDR1 is MNHNS, CDR2 SASEGT, per germline. The ends were cut back, 7 bases at V and 3 bases at J, with 18 bases in the middle. The CDR3 contains 15 residues. CDR3 in DNA: TGTGCCAGCACCCCTTGGGGCGACTTAGACTATGGCTACACCTTC. Its translation is CASTPWGDLDYGYTF.

V is TRBV5-1 and J is TRBJ2-2, with 9 bases matching TRBD1. The V gene end was trimmed by 2 bases and the J gene end by 6 bases; junction bases not matched to a gene: 5. The CDR3 is 15 amino acids. Looked up from germline, CDR1 is SGHRS and CDR2 is YFSETQ. For the CDR3, the DNA is TGCGCCAGCAGCTTCGGGACAGGGATCGCCGGGGAGCTGTTTTTT. It codes for CASSFGTGIAGELFF.

This clonotype was detected ten times or more. This chain links TRBV6-1 with TRBJ2-5, with 8 bases matching TRBD1. Germline lookup yields CDR1 MNHNS and CDR2 SASEGT. The length of the CDR3 is 13 residues. Germline trimming cut 10 bases from V and 4 bases from J; bases unmatched to any gene: 8. The CDR3 DNA follows: TGTGCCACCGCGGACAGGGAACTAGAGACCCAGTACTTC. Its translation is CATADRELETQYF.

This clonotype was counted at least ten times. The V gene is TRBV5-6, the J gene TRBJ1-2; D is possibly TRBD1 (5 bases). Trimming shortened V by 5 bases and J by 1 base, and 9 bases separated the two germline ends. This CDR3 is built from 13 residues. Germline-derived CDR1 and CDR2 are SGHDT and YYEEEE. For the CDR3, the DNA is TGTGCCAGCAGAAAGACAGTTAACTATGGCTACACCTTC. Its protein is CASRKTVNYGYTF.

This clonotype has more than one count but fewer than ten. The genes are TRBV28 and TRBJ2-1; no clear D. Germline V gene sequence: CDR1 MDHEN, CDR2 SYDVKM. The length of the CDR3 is 11 residues. V was pared by 4 bases and J by 10 bases, with 8 bases between. CDR3: CASSSLREQFF. Here the CDR3 DNA reads TGTGCCAGCAGTTCTCTGCGGGAGCAGTTCTTC.

V is TRBV4-2 and J is TRBJ1-6; D is unclear. Trimming took 0 bases from V and 8 from J, leaving 5 bases between them. The CDR3 spans 13 residues. The germline V gene has CDR1 LGHNA and CDR2 YNFKEQ. This CDR3 reads CASSQDGDSPLHF. The CDR3 coding sequence is TGTGCCAGCAGCCAAGATGGGGATTCACCCCTCCACTTT.

This clonotype was counted ten times or more. The genes are TRBV7-2 and TRBJ2-3, with a weak D call TRBD1 (5 bases). From germline, CDR1 is SGHTA and CDR2 FQGNSA. V lost 5 bases to trimming and J lost 4 bases, with 19 bases between them. There are 16 residues in the CDR3. DNA of the CDR3: TGTGCCAGCAGCAAGGGGTCAAGGGGTGGAGCAGATACGCAGTATTTT. Translation gives CASSKGSRGGADTQYF.

This clonotype was picked up many times. The chain recombines TRBV12-3 or TRBV12-4 with TRBJ2-3; TRBD2 agrees at 7 bases. The CDR3 is made up of 16 amino acids. V lost 3 bases to trimming and J lost 2 bases; unmatched junction nucleotides: 8. The DNA of the CDR3 is TGTGCCAGCAGTTTCCGTTCGCGGGAGCCCACAGATACGCAGTATTTT. This sequence encodes CASSFRSREPTDTQYF.

This clonotype was counted between two and nine times. V is TRBV20-1 and J is TRBJ2-4; D call uncertain. Trimming shortened V by 1 base and J by 0 bases, and 7 bases separated the two germline ends. Germline CDR1 and CDR2: DFQATT and SNEGSKA (reference sequence). The CDR3 runs 14 residues. The CDR3 protein is CSARVRLAKNIQYF. The DNA for the CDR3 is TGCAGTGCTAGAGTGCGACTAGCCAAAAACATTCAGTACTTC.

The sample holds many counts of this clonotype. The gene calls are TRBV7-2 and TRBJ2-2; D might be TRBD2 (6 bases). Germline CDR1 SGHTA, CDR2 FQGNSA. V was shortened by 5 bases and J by 4 bases, with 14 bases between the two germline ends. The CDR3 spans 15 residues. The DNA of the CDR3 is TGTGCCAGCAGCCCTAGGGCGGGGTTCACCGGGGAGCTGTTTTTT. Translated: CASSPRAGFTGELFF.

Here the CDR3 reads CAAGTGGAEQYF. The CDR3 DNA follows: TGTGCCGCCGGGACAGGGGGCGCCGAGCAGTACTTC. This rearrangement joins TRBV19 to TRBJ2-7; 12 bases fit TRBD1. This CDR3 contains 12 residues. Germline CDR1 LNHDA, CDR2 SQIVND (reference sequence). V shed 11 bases, J shed 6 bases, and the junction held 5 bases outside the gene matches. Full variable domain (missing parts from reference TRBV19 and TRBJ2-7): DGGITQSPKYLFRKEGQNVTLSCEQNLNHDAMYWYRQDPGQGLRLIYYSQIVNDFQKGDIAEGYSVSREKKESFPLTVTSAQKNPTAFYLCAAGTGGAEQYFGPGTRLTVT.

This chain connects TRBV5-4 to TRBJ1-4; 11 nucleotides agree with TRBD1. Germline CDR1 is SGHNT and CDR2 is YYREEE (reference sequence). The CDR3 loop spans 15 amino acids. Trimming took 5 bases from V and 12 from J; bases not matched to a gene: 12. The CDR3 here is CASRSSGTGGGELFF. CDR3 nucleotides: TGTGCCAGCAGATCCTCGGGGACAGGGGGAGGAGAACTGTTTTTT.